The 5 T cell receptor beta chains below all came from one sample that was sequenced in a study of blood T cells in healthy people across ages. A second PCR of roughly 7 to 11 cycles used a sample-barcoded 5' primer and a J-beta primer mix. MiXCR, applied by TCRdb to the 5' RACE reads, yields one record per CDR3 protein. Among 700,000 to 950,000 distinct CDR3 sequences listed, approximately 39% were seen once. Sequenced input: blood. These receptors were taken from a woman aged 60-75 years in good health.

This clonotype occurred many times. The V and J genes are TRBV12-3 or TRBV12-4 and TRBJ2-1; 9 bases line up with TRBD1. The CDR3 contains 14 residues. V gave up 6 bases and J gave up 7 bases; unmatched junction bases: 7. CDR3 loop: CASRHRGPLNEQFF. For the CDR3, the DNA is TGTGCCAGCAGACACAGGGGGCCCCTAAATGAGCAGTTCTTC.

This clonotype was detected a few times. The gene calls are TRBV12-3 or TRBV12-4 and TRBJ1-6; TRBD1 aligns across 8 bases. This CDR3 is 14 amino acids long. J was trimmed by 7 bases and V by 6 bases; bases with no gene match: 5. This CDR3 reads CASRPGQGNSPLHF. The CDR3 coding sequence is TGTGCCAGCAGACCCGGACAGGGCAATTCACCCCTCCACTTT.

This sequence joins TRBV10-3 and TRBJ1-4, with D maybe TRBD1 (6 bases). The CDR3 runs 15 residues. The V and J ends lost 10 bases and 0 bases respectively, with 15 bases between them. Germline CDR1 is ENHRY and CDR2 is SYGVKD. Here the CDR3 reads CATGSGATTNEKLFF. The CDR3 coding sequence is TGTGCCACCGGTTCAGGGGCCACAACTAATGAAAAACTGTTTTTT.

CDR3 coding DNA: TGTGCCAGCAGCCAAGGGACACTCAAAAACATTCAGTACTTC. It is translated as CASSQGTLKNIQYF. The V call is TRBV3-1, the J call TRBJ2-4, with TRBD1 as a possible D gene (5 bases). This CDR3 comprises 14 residues. Germline V gene data show CDR1 as LGHDT and CDR2 as YNNKEL (reference sequence). Deletions cut 1 base from V and 3 bases from J, with 7 bases between.

The V call is TRBV25-1, the J call TRBJ2-7; the D gene is possibly TRBD1 (5 bases). CDR1 MGHDK and CDR2 SYGVNS come from the germline V gene. V lost 1 base and J 1 base, leaving 8 bases between the germline ends. There are 14 residues in the CDR3. In DNA form, the CDR3 reads TGTGCCAGCAGTGAATGGGCAGGGTCCTACGAGCAGTACTTC. Translating gives CASSEWAGSYEQYF.